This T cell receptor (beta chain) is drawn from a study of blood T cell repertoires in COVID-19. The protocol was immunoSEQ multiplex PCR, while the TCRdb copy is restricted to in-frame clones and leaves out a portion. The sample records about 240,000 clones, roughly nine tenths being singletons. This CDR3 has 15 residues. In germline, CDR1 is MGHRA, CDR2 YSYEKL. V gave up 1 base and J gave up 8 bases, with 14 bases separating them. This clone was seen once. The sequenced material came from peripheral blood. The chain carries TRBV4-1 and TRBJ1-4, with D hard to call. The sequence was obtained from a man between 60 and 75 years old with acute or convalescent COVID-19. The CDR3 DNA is TGCGCCAGCAGCCAAGCGAACTTGAGAGGGGAAAAACTGTTTTTT. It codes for CASSQANLRGEKLFF.